This is a list of T cell receptor beta chains from one sample in a study of blood T cells in healthy people across ages. From the 5' RACE reads, TCRdb called clonotypes with MiXCR, one entry per CDR3 protein. The data show about 670,000 distinct CDR3 sequences, approximately 52% seen once. Sequencing was carried out using blood. Every receptor here comes from a woman older than 75 in good health. CDR3s include the opening cysteine and the closing phenylalanine or tryptophan. The D gene is left open where the match is weak. Size tells how often a clone was seen (once, few, many) or the class of an expanded clone, and some rows leave it out.

j_gene,v_gene,d_gene,len,abundance,CDR3nt,CDR3aa
TRBJ1-3,TRBV18,.,15,few,TGTGCCAGCTCACCAGTTCAGGGCGACTCGAACACCATATATTTT,CASSPVQGDSNTIYF
TRBJ2-7,TRBV20-1,TRBD2,17,once,TGCAGTTCTAGTGGCTTTAAAGGACTAGCGGTCCCCTACGAGCAGTACTTC,CSSSGFKGLAVPYEQYF
TRBJ1-1,TRBV5-1,.,15,few,TGCGCCAGCAGCTTGGCCGCAGGGCGGAACACTGAAGCTTTCTTT,CASSLAAGRNTEAFF
TRBJ2-2,TRBV6-5,.,14,many,TGTGCCAGCAGTTCCAGTAGCGGCCCCGGGGAGCTGTTTTTT,CASSSSSGPGELFF
TRBJ2-3,TRBV10-3,.,11,many,TGTGCCATCAGGACCACAGATACGCAGTATTTT,CAIRTTDTQYF
TRBJ1-1,TRBV29-1,.,14,many,TGCAGCCCTCGTCGGGCAGGGGAGAACACTGAAGCTTTCTTT,CSPRRAGENTEAFF
TRBJ2-3,TRBV7-9,.,16,few,TGTGCCAGCAGCTTGATCGAGGGGCCTAGCACAGATACGCAGTATTTT,CASSLIEGPSTDTQYF
TRBJ2-5,TRBV5-5,TRBD2,15,many,TGTGCCAGCAGCAGCCTAATGGGGGGGCAAGAGACCCAGTACTTC,CASSSLMGGQETQYF
TRBJ2-3,TRBV3-1,TRBD2,15,.,TGTGCCAGCAGCCAAGAACTAGCGAGCACAGATACGCAGTATTTT,CASSQELASTDTQYF
TRBJ1-4,TRBV20-1,.,14,.,TGCAGTGCTAGTGGTGAAGAGGGGATTGAAAAACTGTTTTTT,CSASGEEGIEKLFF
TRBJ2-5,TRBV9,.,15,few,TGTGCCAGCAGCGTAGACGGGGTACCCAAAGAGACCCAGTACTTC,CASSVDGVPKETQYF
TRBJ2-5,TRBV2,TRBD2,17,.,TGTGCCAGCTGTGAAATGCCTAGCGGACTTCCCCAAGAGACCCAGTACTTC,CASCEMPSGLPQETQYF
TRBJ1-1,TRBV9,TRBD1,15,.,TGTGCCAGCAGCGTGATTCAGGGGGCGAACACTGAAGCTTTCTTT,CASSVIQGANTEAFF
TRBJ1-2,TRBV30,TRBD1,16,.,TGTGCCTGGAGTGAGACAGGGGGCATTCTTGACTATGGCTACACCTTC,CAWSETGGILDYGYTF
TRBJ2-4,TRBV2,.,12,many,TGTGCCAGCAGCCCCGACGGAAACATTCAGTACTTC,CASSPDGNIQYF
TRBJ2-5,TRBV14,TRBD2,15,.,TGTGCCAGCAGCCTGAGACTAGCTGTCCAAGAGACCCAGTACTTC,CASSLRLAVQETQYF
TRBJ2-1,TRBV20-1,TRBD1,14,many,TGCAGTGCTCCTACAGGGGGGATCTACAATGAGCAGTTCTTC,CSAPTGGIYNEQFF
TRBJ1-2,TRBV4-3,.,16,.,TGCGCCAGCAGCCATGAGAATGAGGGGAACGTGTATGGCTACACCTTC,CASSHENEGNVYGYTF
TRBJ2-7,TRBV5-1,.,13,few,TGCGCCAGCAGCTTGGGGTGGGAATGCGTGCAGTACTTC,CASSLGWECVQYF
TRBJ2-3,TRBV28,TRBD1,13,.,TGTGCCAGCGGTCTACAGGGGGCAGATACGCAGTATTTT,CASGLQGADTQYF
TRBJ2-7,TRBV28,.,12,once,TGCCGGGCCGGGGATTGGGCTTACGAGCAGTACTTC,CRAGDWAYEQYF
TRBJ2-7,TRBV7-9,.,16,.,TGTGTCAGCAGCTCGTGGATGGACGTCTCCTACAATGAGCAGTACTTC,CVSSSWMDVSYNEQYF
TRBJ2-7,TRBV3-1,.,14,once,TGTGCCAGCAGCCAAGGACTTTTCTCCTACGAGCAGTACTTC,CASSQGLFSYEQYF
TRBJ1-5,TRBV6-6,.,15,.,TGTGCCAGCAGTTACTCGAATGGGGGGCTGCAGCCCCAGCATTTT,CASSYSNGGLQPQHF
TRBJ1-6,TRBV5-1,.,18,few,TGCGCCAGCAGCTTGGAAGGACCCACCACGATCCCCAATTCACCCCTCCACTTT,CASSLEGPTTIPNSPLHF
TRBJ2-2,TRBV7-6,TRBD1,14,few,TGTGCCAGCAGACGGACAGGGGTTACCGGGGAGCTGTTTTTT,CASRRTGVTGELFF
TRBJ1-1,TRBV3-1,.,13,.,TGTGCCAGCAGCCAAGATTGGACACCTGAAGCTTTCTTT,CASSQDWTPEAFF
TRBJ1-2,TRBV12-3/TRBV12-4,TRBD1,17,.,TGTGCCAGCAGGGGGGTGGGACTTGGACATACAGGGGCGGCATACACCTTC,CASRGVGLGHTGAAYTF
TRBJ2-1,TRBV5-1,.,14,many,TGCGCCAGCAGCTTGGGCCAGAACTACAATGAGCAGTTCTTC,CASSLGQNYNEQFF
TRBJ2-2,TRBV6-6,.,18,many,TGTGCCAGCAGTCCTCCCCCCGCAGGGGCTAGGAACACCGGGGAGCTGTTTTTT,CASSPPPAGARNTGELFF
TRBJ2-3,TRBV7-9,TRBD1,15,few,TGTGCCAGCGCCACAGGGGGACGCAGCACAGATACGCAGTATTTT,CASATGGRSTDTQYF
TRBJ1-2,TRBV3-1,.,15,.,TGTGCCAGCAGCCAAGATGGAACAGGAGCGGGTGGCTACACCTTC,CASSQDGTGAGGYTF
TRBJ2-7,TRBV14,.,13,once,TGTGCCAGCAGCCCGACAGGTAACTACGAGCAGTACTTC,CASSPTGNYEQYF
TRBJ1-2,TRBV3-1,TRBD1,18,.,TGTGCCAGCAGCTTCCCTAGCACAGGGGCTACGATCAACTATGGCTACACCTTC,CASSFPSTGATINYGYTF
TRBJ2-4,TRBV25-1,TRBD2,12,few,TGTGCCAGCAGTGATAGCGGGGGCTCACTGTACTTC,CASSDSGGSLYF
TRBJ2-3,TRBV25-1,.,16,.,TGTGCCAGCAGTGAAGATCTAGGGGGGTCCACAGATACGCAGTATTTT,CASSEDLGGSTDTQYF
TRBJ2-3,TRBV28,.,12,.,TGTGCCAGCAAAACAGGATCCGGTACGCAGTATTTT,CASKTGSGTQYF
TRBJ1-5,TRBV12-3/TRBV12-4,TRBD1,16,few,TGTGCCAGCAGCGAGGACAGGGTGGGATTCAATCAGCCCCAGCATTTT,CASSEDRVGFNQPQHF
TRBJ2-1,TRBV28,.,12,many,TGTGCCAGCCTCGGCTTGGGCGATGAGCAGTTCTTC,CASLGLGDEQFF
TRBJ2-3,TRBV6-4,.,15,many,TGTGCCAGCAGTGACGTGGCAGGGCACACAGATACGCAGTATTTT,CASSDVAGHTDTQYF